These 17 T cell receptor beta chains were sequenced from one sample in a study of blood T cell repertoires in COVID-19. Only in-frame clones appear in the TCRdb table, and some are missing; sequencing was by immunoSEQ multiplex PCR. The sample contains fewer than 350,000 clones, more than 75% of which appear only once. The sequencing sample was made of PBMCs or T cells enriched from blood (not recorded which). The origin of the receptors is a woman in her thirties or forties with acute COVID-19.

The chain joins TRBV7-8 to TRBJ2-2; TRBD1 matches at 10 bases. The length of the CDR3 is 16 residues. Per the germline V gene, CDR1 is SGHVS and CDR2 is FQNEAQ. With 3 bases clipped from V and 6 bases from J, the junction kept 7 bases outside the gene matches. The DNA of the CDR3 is TGTGCCAGCAGCTTGGGGACAGGGGTTTGGGCCGGGGAGCTGTTTTTT. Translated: CASSLGTGVWAGELFF.

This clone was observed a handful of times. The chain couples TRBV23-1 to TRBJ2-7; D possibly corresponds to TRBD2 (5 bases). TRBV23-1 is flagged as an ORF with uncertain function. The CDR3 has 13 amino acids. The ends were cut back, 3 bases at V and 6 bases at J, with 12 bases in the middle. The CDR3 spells CASSHSGDGEQYF. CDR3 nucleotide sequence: TGCGCCAGCAGTCACTCCGGGGATGGCGAGCAGTACTTC.

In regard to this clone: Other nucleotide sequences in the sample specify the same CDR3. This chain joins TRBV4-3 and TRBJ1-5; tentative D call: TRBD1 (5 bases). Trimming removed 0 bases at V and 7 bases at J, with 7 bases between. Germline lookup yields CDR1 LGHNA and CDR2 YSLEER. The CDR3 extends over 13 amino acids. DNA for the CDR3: TGCGCCAGCAGCCAAGATCGGGGGCAGCCCCAGCATTTT. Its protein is CASSQDRGQPQHF.

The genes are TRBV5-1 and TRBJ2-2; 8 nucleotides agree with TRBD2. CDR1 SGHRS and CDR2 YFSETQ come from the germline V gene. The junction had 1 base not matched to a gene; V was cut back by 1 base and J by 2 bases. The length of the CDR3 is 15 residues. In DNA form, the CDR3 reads TGCGCCAGCAGCTTGAGCGGGAGAAACACCGGGGAGCTGTTTTTT. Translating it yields CASSLSGRNTGELFF.

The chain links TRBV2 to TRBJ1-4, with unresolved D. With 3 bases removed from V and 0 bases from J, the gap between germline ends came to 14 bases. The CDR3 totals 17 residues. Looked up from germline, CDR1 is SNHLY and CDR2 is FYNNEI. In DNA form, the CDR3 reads TGTGCCAGCAGTGATGAGAGTTCGGGTGCAACTAATGAAAAACTGTTTTTT. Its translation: CASSDESSGATNEKLFF.

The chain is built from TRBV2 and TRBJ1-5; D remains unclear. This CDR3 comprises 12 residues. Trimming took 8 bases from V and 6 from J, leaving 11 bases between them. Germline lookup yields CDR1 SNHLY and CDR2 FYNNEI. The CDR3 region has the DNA TGTGCCAGCTCAGGTATTCGTCAGCCCCAGCATTTT. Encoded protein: CASSGIRQPQHF. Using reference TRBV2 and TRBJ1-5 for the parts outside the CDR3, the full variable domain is EPEVTQTPSHQVTQMGQEVILRCVPISNHLYFYWYRQILGQKVEFLVSFYNNEISEKSEIFDDQFSVERPDGSNFTLKIRSTKLEDSAMYFCASSGIRQPQHFGDGTRLSIL.

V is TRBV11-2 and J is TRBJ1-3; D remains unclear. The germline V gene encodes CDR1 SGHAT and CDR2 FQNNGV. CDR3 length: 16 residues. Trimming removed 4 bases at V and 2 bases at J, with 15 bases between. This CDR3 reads CASSYSTPRAGNTIYF. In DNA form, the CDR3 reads TGTGCCAGCAGCTACTCGACCCCGAGGGCTGGAAACACCATATATTTT.

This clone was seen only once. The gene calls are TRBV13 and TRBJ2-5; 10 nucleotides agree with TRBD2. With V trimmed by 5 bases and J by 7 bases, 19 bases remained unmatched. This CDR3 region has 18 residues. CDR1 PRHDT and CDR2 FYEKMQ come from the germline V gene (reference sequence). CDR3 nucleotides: TGTGCCAGCAGCCCCGAATTTGCCAGCGGGGGGGCCGGGGGGACCCAGTACTTC. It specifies CASSPEFASGGAGGTQYF.

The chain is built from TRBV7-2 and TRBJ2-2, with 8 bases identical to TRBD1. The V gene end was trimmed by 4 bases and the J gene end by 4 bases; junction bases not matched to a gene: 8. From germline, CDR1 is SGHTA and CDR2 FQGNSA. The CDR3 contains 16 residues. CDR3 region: CASSSLGRGLTGELFF. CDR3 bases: TGTGCCAGCAGCTCGTTAGGCAGGGGGCTCACCGGGGAGCTGTTTTTT.

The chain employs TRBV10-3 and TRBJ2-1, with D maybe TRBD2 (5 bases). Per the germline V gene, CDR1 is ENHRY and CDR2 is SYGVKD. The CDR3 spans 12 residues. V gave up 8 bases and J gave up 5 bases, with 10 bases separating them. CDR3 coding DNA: TGTGCCATCGGAGGATCTCACAATGAGCAGTTCTTC. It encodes CAIGGSHNEQFF.

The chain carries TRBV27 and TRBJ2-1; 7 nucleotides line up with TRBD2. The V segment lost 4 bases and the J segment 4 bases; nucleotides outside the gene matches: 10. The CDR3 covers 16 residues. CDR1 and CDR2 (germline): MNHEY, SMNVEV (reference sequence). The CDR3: CASSSRLASWYNEQFF. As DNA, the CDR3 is TGTGCCAGCAGTTCCAGACTAGCATCTTGGTACAATGAGCAGTTCTTC.

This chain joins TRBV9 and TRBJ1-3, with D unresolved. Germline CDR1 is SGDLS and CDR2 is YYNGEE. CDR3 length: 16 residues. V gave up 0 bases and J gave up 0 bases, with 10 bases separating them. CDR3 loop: CASSVGALLSGNTIYF. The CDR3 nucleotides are TGTGCCAGCAGCGTAGGAGCACTCCTCTCTGGAAACACCATATATTTT.

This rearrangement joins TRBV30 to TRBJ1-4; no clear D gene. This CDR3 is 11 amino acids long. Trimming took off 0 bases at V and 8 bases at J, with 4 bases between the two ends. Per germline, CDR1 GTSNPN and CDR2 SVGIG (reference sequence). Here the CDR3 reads CAWSVREKLFF. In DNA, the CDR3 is TGTGCCTGGAGTGTCAGGGAAAAACTGTTTTTT.

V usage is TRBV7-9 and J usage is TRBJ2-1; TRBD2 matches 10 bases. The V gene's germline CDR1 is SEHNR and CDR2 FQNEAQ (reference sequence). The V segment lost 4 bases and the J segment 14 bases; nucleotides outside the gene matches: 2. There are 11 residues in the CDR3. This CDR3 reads CASSSGTSEFF. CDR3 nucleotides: TGTGCCAGCAGCTCTGGGACTAGCGAGTTCTTC.

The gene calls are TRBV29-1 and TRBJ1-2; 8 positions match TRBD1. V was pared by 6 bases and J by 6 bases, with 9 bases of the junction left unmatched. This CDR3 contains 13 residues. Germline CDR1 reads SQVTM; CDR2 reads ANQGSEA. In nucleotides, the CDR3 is TGCAGCGTCCGAGGGACAGGAGCAAATGGCTACACCTTC. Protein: CSVRGTGANGYTF.

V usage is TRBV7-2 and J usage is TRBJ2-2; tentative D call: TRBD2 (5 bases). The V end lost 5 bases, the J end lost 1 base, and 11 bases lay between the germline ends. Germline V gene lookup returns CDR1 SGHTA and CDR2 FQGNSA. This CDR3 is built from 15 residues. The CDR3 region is CASSPAGRNTGELFF. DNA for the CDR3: TGTGCCAGCAGCCCCGCGGGTAGGAACACCGGGGAGCTGTTTTTT.

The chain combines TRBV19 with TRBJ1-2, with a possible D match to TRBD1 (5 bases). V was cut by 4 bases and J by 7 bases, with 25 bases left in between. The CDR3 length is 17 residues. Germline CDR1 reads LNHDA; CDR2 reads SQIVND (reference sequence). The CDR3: CASSRLFPIRDFFGYTF. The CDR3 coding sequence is TGTGCCAGTAGTAGACTCTTCCCCATCCGGGACTTTTTTGGCTACACCTTC.